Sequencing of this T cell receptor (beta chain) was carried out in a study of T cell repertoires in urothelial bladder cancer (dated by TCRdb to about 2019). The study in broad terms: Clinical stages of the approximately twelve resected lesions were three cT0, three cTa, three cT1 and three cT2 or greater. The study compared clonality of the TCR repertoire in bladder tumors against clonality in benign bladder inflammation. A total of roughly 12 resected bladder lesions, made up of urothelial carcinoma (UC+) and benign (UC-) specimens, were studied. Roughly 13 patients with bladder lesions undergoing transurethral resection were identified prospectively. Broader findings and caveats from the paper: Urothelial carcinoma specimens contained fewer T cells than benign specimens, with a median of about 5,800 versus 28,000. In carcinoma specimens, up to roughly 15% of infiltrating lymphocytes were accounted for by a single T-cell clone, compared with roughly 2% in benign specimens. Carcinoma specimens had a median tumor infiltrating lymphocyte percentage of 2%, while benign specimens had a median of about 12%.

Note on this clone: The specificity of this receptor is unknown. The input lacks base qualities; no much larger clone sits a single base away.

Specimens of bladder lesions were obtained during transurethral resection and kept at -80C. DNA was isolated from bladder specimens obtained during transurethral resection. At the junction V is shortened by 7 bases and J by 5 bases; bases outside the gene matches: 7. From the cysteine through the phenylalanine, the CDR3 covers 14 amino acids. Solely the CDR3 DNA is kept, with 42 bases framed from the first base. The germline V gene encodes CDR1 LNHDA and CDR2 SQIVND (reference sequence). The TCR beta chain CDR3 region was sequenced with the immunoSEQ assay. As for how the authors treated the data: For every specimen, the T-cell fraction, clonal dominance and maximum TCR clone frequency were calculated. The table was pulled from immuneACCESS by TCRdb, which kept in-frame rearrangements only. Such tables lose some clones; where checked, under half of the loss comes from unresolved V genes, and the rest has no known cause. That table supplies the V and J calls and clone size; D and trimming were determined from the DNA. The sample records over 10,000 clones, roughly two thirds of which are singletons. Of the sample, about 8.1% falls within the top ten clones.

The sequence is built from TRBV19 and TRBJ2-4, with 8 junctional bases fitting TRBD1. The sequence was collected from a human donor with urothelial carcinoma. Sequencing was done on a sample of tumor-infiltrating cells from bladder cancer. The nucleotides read TGTGCCAGTACCCATCCGGGACAGGAAAACATTCAGTACTTC. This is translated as CASTHPGQENIQYF.